Described below is a single TCR beta chain sequence and its context. Its antigen remains unidentified. At one end, the junction sequence differs from germline, possibly due to a read error. Through a sample-barcoded 5' primer and a J-beta primer mix, a second PCR was run for roughly 7 to 12 cycles. In TCRdb, the 5' RACE reads were re-called with MiXCR into one record per CDR3 protein. The sample gives approximately 800,000 distinct CDR3 sequences, 53% of which show up once; about 42% is in the top ten. There were at least 5 micrograms of total RNA extracted from every sample. CDR3 length: 15 amino acids. Germline V CDR1 and CDR2: LNHNV, YYDKDF (reference sequence). The sample comes from a study of blood T cells in healthy people across ages. Regarding the study as a whole: TCR beta diversity, measured per million T cells, fell in a roughly linear way with age.

The clonotype comes from a man older than 75 in good health. V is TRBV15 and J is TRBJ1-6, with TRBD1 identical over 10 bases. The sample was blood. This CDR3 is CTTSRDRGKGSPLHF. DNA for the CDR3: TGTACCACCAGCAGGGACAGGGGAAAAGGGTCACCCCTCCACTTT.